The clone carrying this TCR beta chain was recorded only once. What it binds is not known. The sample belongs to a study of graft-versus-host responses after intestinal transplantation. Study details: Tacrolimus and steroids were given for two to four years to all recipients after anti-thymocyte globulin induction.

The repertoire was sequenced with immunoSEQ multiplex PCR; TCRdb's copy has only in-frame clones and lacks some. The repertoire holds 150,000 or so clones, with around 90% as singletons. Trimming took 3 bases from V and 4 from J; bases not matched to a gene: 6. Per the germline V gene, CDR1 is LNHDA and CDR2 is SQIVND (reference sequence). The CDR3 loop spans 16 amino acids. Study results and caveats: Recipient marrow held GvH clones, some first seen in ileum or blood. Individuals who had graft-donor T cell macrochimerism had allografts that showed high graft-versus-host to host-versus-graft clonal ratios.

The source of this sequence is a human donor who received an intestinal transplant. The starting material was unstimulated CD4+ T cells sorted from spleen or lymph node cells, obtained before intestinal transplant. The chain combines TRBV19 with TRBJ2-3; the match to TRBD2 covers 11 bases. The DNA of the CDR3 is TGTGCCAGTAGTATTTTTAGCGGGAGGGATGCAGATACGCAGTATTTT. Translated, it gives CASSIFSGRDADTQYF.